This TCR delta chain appears in the sequencing data of a study of γδ T cells in repeated Plasmodium falciparum infection. Study overall: Sampling occurred at baseline, pre-infection for selected infections, and 21 days post-infection.

TCRdb processed the multiplex PCR reads again with the CATT caller. The sample includes roughly 86,000 delta-chain clones, approximately 1.4% of them seen just once. This clone was detected only a few times. TCRdb shows a much larger clone's protein in place of this DNA's translation, and the two differ at residue 9, likely through a read error; the protein shown is translated from the DNA. The receptor was isolated from a pool of human donors (malaria-infected and uninfected, not separated). Sequences were obtained from gamma-delta T cells from blood.

The CDR3 reads CAFSTFVPFPTDKLIF. CDR3 DNA sequence: TGTGCCTTTAGTACCTTCGTACCCTTCCCCACCGATAAACTCATCTTT. The chain has TRDV3 and TRDJ1, with a weak D call TRDD2 (6 bases). In the absence of a J gene in TCRdb, the DNA was matched to germline to assign it here. The germline CDR1 and CDR2 sequences are TVYSNPD and GDNSRS (reference sequence). This CDR3 has 16 amino acids. Trimming removed 0 bases at V and 1 base at J, with 18 bases between.